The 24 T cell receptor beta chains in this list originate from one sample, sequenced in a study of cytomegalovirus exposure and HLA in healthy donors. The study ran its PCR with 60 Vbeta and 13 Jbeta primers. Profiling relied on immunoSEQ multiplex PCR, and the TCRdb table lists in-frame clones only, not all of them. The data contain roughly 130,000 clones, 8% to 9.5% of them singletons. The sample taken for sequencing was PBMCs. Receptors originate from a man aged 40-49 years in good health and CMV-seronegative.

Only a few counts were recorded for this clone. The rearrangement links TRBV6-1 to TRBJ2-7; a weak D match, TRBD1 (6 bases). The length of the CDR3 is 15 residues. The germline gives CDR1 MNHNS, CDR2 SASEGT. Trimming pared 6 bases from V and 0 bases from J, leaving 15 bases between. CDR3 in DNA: TGTGCCAGCAGGAAGTCTCTACAGGGCTCCTACGAGCAGTACTTC. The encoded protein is CASRKSLQGSYEQYF.

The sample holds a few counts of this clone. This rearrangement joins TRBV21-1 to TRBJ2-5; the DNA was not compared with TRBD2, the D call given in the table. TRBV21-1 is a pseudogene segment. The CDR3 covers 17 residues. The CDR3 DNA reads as TGTGCCAGCAGCACCGCGGAGTTGCGGAACATCCAAGAGACCCAGTACTTC. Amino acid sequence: CASSTAELRNIQETQYF.

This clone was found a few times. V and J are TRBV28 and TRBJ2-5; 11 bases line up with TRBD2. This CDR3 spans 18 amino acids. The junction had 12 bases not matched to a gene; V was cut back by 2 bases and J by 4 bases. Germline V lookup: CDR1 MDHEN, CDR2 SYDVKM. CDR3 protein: CASSLPSLAGVSTETQYF. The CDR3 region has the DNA TGTGCCAGCAGTTTACCGTCACTAGCGGGGGTCAGTACAGAGACCCAGTACTTC.

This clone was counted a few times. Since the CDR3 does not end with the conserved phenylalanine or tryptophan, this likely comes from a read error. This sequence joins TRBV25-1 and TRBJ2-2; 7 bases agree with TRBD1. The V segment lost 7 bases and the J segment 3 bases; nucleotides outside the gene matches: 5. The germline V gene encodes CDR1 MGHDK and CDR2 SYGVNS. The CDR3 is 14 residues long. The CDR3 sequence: CASMGQGDTGELFV. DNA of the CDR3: TGTGCCAGCATGGGGCAGGGGGACACCGGGGAGCTGTTTGTT.

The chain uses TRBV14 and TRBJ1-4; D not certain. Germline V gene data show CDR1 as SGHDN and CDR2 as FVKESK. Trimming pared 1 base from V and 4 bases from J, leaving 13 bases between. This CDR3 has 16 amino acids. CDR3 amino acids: CASSQVASGINEKLFF. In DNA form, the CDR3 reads TGTGCCAGCAGCCAAGTGGCCTCGGGGATTAATGAAAAACTGTTTTTT.

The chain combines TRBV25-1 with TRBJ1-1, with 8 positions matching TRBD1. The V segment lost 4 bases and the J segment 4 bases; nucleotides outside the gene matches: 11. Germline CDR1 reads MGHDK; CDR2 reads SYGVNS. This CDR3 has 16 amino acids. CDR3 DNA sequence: TGTGCCAGCAGTGGTGACAGGGGATGGGGTGGCACTGAAGCTTTCTTT. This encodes CASSGDRGWGGTEAFF.

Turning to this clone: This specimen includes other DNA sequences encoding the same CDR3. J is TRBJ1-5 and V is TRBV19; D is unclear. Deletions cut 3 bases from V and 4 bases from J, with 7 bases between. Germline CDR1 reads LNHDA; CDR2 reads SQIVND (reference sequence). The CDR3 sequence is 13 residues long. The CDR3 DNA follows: TGTGCCAGTAGTATTCCGACTAATCAGCCCCAGCATTTT. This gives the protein CASSIPTNQPQHF.

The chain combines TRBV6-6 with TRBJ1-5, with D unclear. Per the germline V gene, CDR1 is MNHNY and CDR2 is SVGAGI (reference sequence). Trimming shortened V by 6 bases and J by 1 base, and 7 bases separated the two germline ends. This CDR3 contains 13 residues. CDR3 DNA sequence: TGTGCCAGCAGCCCGCAGAGCAATCAGCCCCAGCATTTT. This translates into CASSPQSNQPQHF.

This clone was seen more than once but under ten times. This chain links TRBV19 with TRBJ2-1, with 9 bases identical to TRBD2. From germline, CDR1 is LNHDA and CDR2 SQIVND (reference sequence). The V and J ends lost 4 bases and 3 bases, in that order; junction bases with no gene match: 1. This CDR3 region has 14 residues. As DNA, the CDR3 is TGTGCCAGTAGTAGCGGGGGGGACTACAATGAGCAGTTCTTC. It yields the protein CASSSGGDYNEQFF.

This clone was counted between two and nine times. CDR3 residues: CASRPRELSTEAFF. As DNA, the CDR3 is TGTGCCAGCAGGCCGAGGGAATTGAGCACTGAAGCTTTCTTT. The J gene is TRBJ1-1, the V gene TRBV6-5; unclear D gene. From germline, CDR1 is MNHEY and CDR2 SVGAGI. The CDR3 extends over 14 amino acids. V lost 6 bases and J lost 4, with 15 bases in between.

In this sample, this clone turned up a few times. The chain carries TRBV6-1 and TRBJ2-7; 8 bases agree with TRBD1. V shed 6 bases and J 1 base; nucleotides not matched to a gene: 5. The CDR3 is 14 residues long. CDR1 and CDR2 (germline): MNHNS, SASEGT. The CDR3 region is CASSVDRVSYEQYF. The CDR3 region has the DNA TGTGCCAGCAGCGTGGACAGGGTGTCCTACGAGCAGTACTTC.

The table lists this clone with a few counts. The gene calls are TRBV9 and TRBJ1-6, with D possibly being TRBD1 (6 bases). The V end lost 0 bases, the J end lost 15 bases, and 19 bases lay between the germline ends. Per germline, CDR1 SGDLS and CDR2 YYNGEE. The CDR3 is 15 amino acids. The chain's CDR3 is CASSVGSSPGVGLHF. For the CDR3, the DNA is TGTGCCAGCAGCGTAGGATCCTCACCAGGGGTGGGCCTCCACTTT.

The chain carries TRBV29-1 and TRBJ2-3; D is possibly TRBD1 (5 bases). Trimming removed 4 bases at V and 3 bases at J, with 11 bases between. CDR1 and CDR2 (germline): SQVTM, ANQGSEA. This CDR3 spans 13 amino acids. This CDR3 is CSVATVGTDTQYF. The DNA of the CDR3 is TGCAGCGTTGCGACAGTGGGTACAGATACGCAGTATTTT.

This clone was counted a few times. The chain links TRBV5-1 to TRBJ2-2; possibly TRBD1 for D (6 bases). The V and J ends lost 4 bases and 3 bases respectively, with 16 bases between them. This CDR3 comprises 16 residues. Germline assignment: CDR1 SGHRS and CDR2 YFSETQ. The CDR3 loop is CASSLSPGQYTGELFF. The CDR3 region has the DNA TGCGCCAGCAGCCTGTCGCCCGGACAGTACACCGGGGAGCTGTTTTTT.

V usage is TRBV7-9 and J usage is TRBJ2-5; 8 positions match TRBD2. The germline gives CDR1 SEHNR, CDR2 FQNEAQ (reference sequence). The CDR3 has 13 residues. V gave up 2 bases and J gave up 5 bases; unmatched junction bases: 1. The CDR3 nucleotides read TGTGCCAGCAGCTTAACGGGAGGGGAGACCCAGTACTTC. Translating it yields CASSLTGGETQYF.

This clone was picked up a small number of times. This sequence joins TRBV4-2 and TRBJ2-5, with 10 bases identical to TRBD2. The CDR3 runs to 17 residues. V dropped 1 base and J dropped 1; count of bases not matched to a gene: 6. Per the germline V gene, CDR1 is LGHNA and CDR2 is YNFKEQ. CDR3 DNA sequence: TGTGCCAGCAGCCAAGGAGCGGGGGGGAGGCCCCAAGAGACCCAGTACTTC. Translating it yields CASSQGAGGRPQETQYF.

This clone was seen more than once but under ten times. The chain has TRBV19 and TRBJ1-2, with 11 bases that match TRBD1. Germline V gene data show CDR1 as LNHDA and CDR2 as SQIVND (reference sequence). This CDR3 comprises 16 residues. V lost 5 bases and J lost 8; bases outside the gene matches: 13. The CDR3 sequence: CASSLQNGQGAVGYTF. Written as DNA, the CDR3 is TGTGCCAGTAGTCTACAAAATGGACAGGGGGCAGTCGGCTACACCTTC.

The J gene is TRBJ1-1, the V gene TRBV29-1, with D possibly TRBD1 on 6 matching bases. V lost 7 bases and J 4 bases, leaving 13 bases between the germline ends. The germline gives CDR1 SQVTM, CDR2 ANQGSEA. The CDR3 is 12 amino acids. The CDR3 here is CSAKQGSTEAFF. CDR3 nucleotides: TGCAGCGCAAAACAGGGAAGCACTGAAGCTTTCTTT.

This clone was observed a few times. DNA of the CDR3: TGTGCCAGTAGTATAGGTGCAGGGGGCGTAGAGACCCAGTACTTC. Encoded protein: CASSIGAGGVETQYF. The V and J genes are TRBV19 and TRBJ2-5; TRBD1 aligns across 8 bases. The germline V gene encodes CDR1 LNHDA and CDR2 SQIVND (reference sequence). V trimming: 1 base; J trimming: 4 bases; junction bases outside the gene matches: 5. The CDR3 sequence is 15 residues long. The entire variable domain, with the rest obtained from reference TRBV19 and TRBJ2-5, is as follows: DGGITQSPKYLFRKEGQNVTLSCEQNLNHDAMYWYRQDPGQGLRLIYYSQIVNDFQKGDIAEGYSVSREKKESFPLTVTSAQKNPTAFYLCASSIGAGGVETQYFGPGTRLLVL.

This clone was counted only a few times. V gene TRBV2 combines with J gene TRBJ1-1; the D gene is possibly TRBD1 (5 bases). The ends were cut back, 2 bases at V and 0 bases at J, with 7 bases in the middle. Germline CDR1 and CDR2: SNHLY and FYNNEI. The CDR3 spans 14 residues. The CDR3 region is CASSEQGVNTEAFF. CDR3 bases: TGTGCCAGCAGTGAACAGGGCGTGAACACTGAAGCTTTCTTT.

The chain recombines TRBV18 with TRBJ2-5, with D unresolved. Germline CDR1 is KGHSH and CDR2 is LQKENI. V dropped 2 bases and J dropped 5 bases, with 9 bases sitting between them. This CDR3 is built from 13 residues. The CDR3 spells CASSPEIRETQYF. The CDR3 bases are TGTGCCAGCTCACCAGAGATCAGGGAGACCCAGTACTTC.

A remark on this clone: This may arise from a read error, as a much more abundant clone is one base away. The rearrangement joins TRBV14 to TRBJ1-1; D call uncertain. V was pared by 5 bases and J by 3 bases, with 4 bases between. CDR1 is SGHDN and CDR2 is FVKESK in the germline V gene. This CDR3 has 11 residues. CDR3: CASSSYTEAFF. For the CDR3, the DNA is TGTGCCAGCAGCTCTTACACTGAAGCTTTCTTT.

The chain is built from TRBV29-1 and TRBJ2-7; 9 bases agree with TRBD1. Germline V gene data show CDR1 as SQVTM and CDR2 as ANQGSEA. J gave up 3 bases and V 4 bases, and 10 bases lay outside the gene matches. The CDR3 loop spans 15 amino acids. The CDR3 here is CSVAPGQGRFYEQYF. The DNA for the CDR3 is TGCAGCGTTGCCCCGGGACAGGGAAGATTCTACGAGCAGTACTTC.

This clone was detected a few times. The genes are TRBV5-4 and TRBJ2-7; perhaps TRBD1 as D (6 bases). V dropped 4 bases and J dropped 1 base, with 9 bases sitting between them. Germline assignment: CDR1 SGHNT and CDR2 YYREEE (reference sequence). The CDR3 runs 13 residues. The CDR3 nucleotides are TGTGCCAGCAGCGTCACAGGGTCCTACGAGCAGTACTTC. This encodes CASSVTGSYEQYF.